Given below is one TCR beta chain in context. Its antigen is unidentified. Method: immunoSEQ multiplex PCR; TCRdb's copy keeps in-frame clones and lacks some. This sample yields about 600,000 clones, of which almost 97% are seen a single time; 0.045% to 0.07% belongs to the top ten. The data were taken from a study of shared clonotypes between healthy human individuals. The study, taken as a whole, reports: Investigators collected only blood, and repertoires in tissues likely differ. Unshared clonotypes carried lower generation probabilities than those common to all four donors.

None of the donors, who were healthy HIV-negative adults, had recently had acute infections or vaccinations. The authors divided CD4+ cells into CD45RA+ naive and CD45RA-negative memory subsets. The source of this sequence is a woman in her twenties or thirties in good health. The sequenced sample was naive CD4+ T cells sorted from blood. Documented subset: CD45RA+ positively selected.

The DNA of the CDR3 is TGCGCCAGCAGCCAATACAAGGGTCTTCCGGGATCCTACAATGAGCAGTTCTTC. It codes for CASSQYKGLPGSYNEQFF. J is TRBJ2-1 and V is TRBV4-1, with D possibly matching TRBD2 (5 bases). Germline V gives CDR1 MGHRA, CDR2 YSYEKL. This CDR3 region has 18 residues. V was cut by 2 bases and J by 1 base, with 18 bases left in between.